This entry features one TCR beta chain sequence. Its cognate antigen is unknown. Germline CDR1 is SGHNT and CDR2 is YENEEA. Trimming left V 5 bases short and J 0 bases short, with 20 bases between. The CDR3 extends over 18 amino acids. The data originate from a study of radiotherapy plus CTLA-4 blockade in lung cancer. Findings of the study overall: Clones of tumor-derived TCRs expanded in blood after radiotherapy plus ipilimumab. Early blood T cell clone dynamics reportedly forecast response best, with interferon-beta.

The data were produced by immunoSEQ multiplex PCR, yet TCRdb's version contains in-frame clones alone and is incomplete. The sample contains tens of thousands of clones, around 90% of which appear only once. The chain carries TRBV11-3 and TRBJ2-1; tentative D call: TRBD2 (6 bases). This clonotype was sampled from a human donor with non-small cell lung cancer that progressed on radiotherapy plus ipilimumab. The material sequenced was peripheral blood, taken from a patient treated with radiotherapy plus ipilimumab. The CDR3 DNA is TGTGCCAGCAGCCGAGCCCCAGCGGGTGGCGGCTCCTACAATGAGCAGTTCTTC. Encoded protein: CASSRAPAGGGSYNEQFF.